The rows below give T cell receptor beta chains drawn from one sample of a study of T cell responses to AZD1222 COVID-19 vaccine. Libraries were prepared by immunoSEQ multiplex PCR; TCRdb keeps only in-frame clonotypes and omits some of them. Among about 130,000 clones, 75% to 95% were seen once, and the ten largest hold more than 2.5%. Sequenced here: peripheral blood, sampled on day 0 of AZD1222 vaccination. The source of these receptors is an adult in good health. Each CDR3 is given with its conserved first and last residue. Each record gives: CDR3 DNA, CDR3 protein, J gene, V gene, D gene, clone size. A D gene is named only where the DNA matches it firmly. The size entry is marked missing in some rows and otherwise reads once, few, many or a size class.

DNA: TGTGCCAGCAGCCCCCCTTTAATAGCGGGAGAGGGTGAGCAGTTCTTC
CDR3: CASSPPLIAGEGEQFF
J: TRBJ2-1
V: TRBV5-4
D: TRBD2
size: NA

DNA: TGCAGCGCCAAAAGGGGGACTGGCTCCTACAATGAGCAGTTCTTC
CDR3: CSAKRGTGSYNEQFF
J: TRBJ2-1
V: TRBV29-1
D: NA
size: NA

DNA: TGTGCCAGCAGCCAAGGAAGCGGGAGGGCCTACAATGAGCAGTTCTTC
CDR3: CASSQGSGRAYNEQFF
J: TRBJ2-1
V: TRBV3-1/TRBV3-2
D: TRBD2
size: NA

DNA: TGTGCCAGCTCAGCCCTCGGACTAGCGGGGGCCGGGCTCACAGATACGCAGTATTTT
CDR3: CASSALGLAGAGLTDTQYF
J: TRBJ2-3
V: TRBV18
D: TRBD2
size: NA

DNA: TGTGCCAGCAGCTTGGTGGGTACGGGGAGCACTGAAGCTTTCTTT
CDR3: CASSLVGTGSTEAFF
J: TRBJ1-1
V: TRBV5-5
D: NA
size: few

DNA: TGCAGCGTTGAACCAGGGAGGGACTATGGCTACACCTTC
CDR3: CSVEPGRDYGYTF
J: TRBJ1-2
V: TRBV29-1
D: NA
size: few

DNA: TGCGCCAGCAGCCATCCCGTGAAACAACAGGGTAACGGCTACACCTTC
CDR3: CASSHPVKQQGNGYTF
J: TRBJ1-2
V: TRBV4-1
D: NA
size: NA

DNA: TGTGCCAGCACTCCCAGCGGGGTTGACTACGAGCAGTACTTC
CDR3: CASTPSGVDYEQYF
J: TRBJ2-7
V: TRBV2
D: TRBD2
size: NA

DNA: TGCGCCAGCAGCCAAGAAGTCAGGGTGGGCTATGGCTACACCTTC
CDR3: CASSQEVRVGYGYTF
J: TRBJ1-2
V: TRBV4-1
D: NA
size: NA

DNA: TGTGCCAGCAGCTTCGGTGTGGGGGGATTCTACGAGCAGTACTTC
CDR3: CASSFGVGGFYEQYF
J: TRBJ2-7
V: TRBV5-6
D: NA
size: NA

DNA: TGCGCCAGCAGCCTGGGACTAGCGGGCAGGGGGCAGTTCTTC
CDR3: CASSLGLAGRGQFF
J: TRBJ2-1
V: TRBV5-1
D: TRBD2
size: NA

DNA: TGTGCCAGTAGGCCGGGTGGAGGTAATGAAAAACTGTTTTTT
CDR3: CASRPGGGNEKLFF
J: TRBJ1-4
V: TRBV19
D: NA
size: NA

DNA: TGCGCCAGCAGCAACGACCCTGGGGCCTACGAGCAGTACTTC
CDR3: CASSNDPGAYEQYF
J: TRBJ2-7
V: TRBV5-1
D: NA
size: NA

DNA: TGTGCCAGCAGCGGAGAGGACACTGAAGCTTTCTTT
CDR3: CASSGEDTEAFF
J: TRBJ1-1
V: TRBV28
D: NA
size: NA

DNA: TGTGCCAGCAGTTATAGTTCGCAGGGGGTTACTGAAGCTTTCTTT
CDR3: CASSYSSQGVTEAFF
J: TRBJ1-1
V: TRBV6-5
D: TRBD1
size: NA

DNA: TGTGCCAGCAGTGGGTGGGTGCAGCGTGACTCCTACGAGCAGTACTTC
CDR3: CASSGWVQRDSYEQYF
J: TRBJ2-7
V: TRBV2
D: NA
size: once

DNA: TGTGCCAGCTCAAATTTCGAGGGCAGCCAAGAGACCCAGTACTTC
CDR3: CASSNFEGSQETQYF
J: TRBJ2-5
V: TRBV18
D: NA
size: NA

DNA: TGTGCCAGCGCCCTGGACCTCGGGCCCACTGAAGCTTTCTTT
CDR3: CASALDLGPTEAFF
J: TRBJ1-1
V: TRBV4-2
D: NA
size: NA

DNA: TGTGCCAGCAGCCAATTAGCGGGAGGTCAATTCACAGATACGCAGTATTTT
CDR3: CASSQLAGGQFTDTQYF
J: TRBJ2-3
V: TRBV3-1/TRBV3-2
D: TRBD2
size: NA

DNA: TGCAGTGCTAGAGTAGGGGCTGAAGCTTTCTTT
CDR3: CSARVGAEAFF
J: TRBJ1-1
V: TRBV20-1
D: NA
size: NA

DNA: TGTGCCAGCAGTTGGGGACTAGCGGGATCCTACGAGCAGTACTTC
CDR3: CASSWGLAGSYEQYF
J: TRBJ2-7
V: TRBV13
D: TRBD2
size: NA

DNA: TGTGCCAGCAGTGTTGGTCCCGCGGGCACTGAAGCTTTCTTT
CDR3: CASSVGPAGTEAFF
J: TRBJ1-1
V: TRBV2
D: NA
size: NA

DNA: TGTGCCAGCAGTGCTGGAGGGCGGACTCCGACAGATACGCAGTATTTT
CDR3: CASSAGGRTPTDTQYF
J: TRBJ2-3
V: TRBV27
D: NA
size: NA

DNA: TGCAGCGCCACCTCGGGTGGGGCTAGCGGGTTTTCCTACAATGAGCAGTTCTTC
CDR3: CSATSGGASGFSYNEQFF
J: TRBJ2-1
V: TRBV29-1
D: TRBD2
size: NA

DNA: TGTGCCATCATGGGACAGGGAGAGATCTATGGCTACACCTTC
CDR3: CAIMGQGEIYGYTF
J: TRBJ1-2
V: TRBV10-3
D: TRBD1
size: NA

DNA: TGTGCCAGCAGTTCCACCTCCGGGTACCAAGAGACCCAGTACTTC
CDR3: CASSSTSGYQETQYF
J: TRBJ2-5
V: TRBV6-6
D: NA
size: NA

DNA: TGTGCCTGGAGCACCAGGGGGCTTCGTTCACCCCTCCACTTT
CDR3: CAWSTRGLRSPLHF
J: TRBJ1-6
V: TRBV30
D: TRBD1
size: once

DNA: TGCGCCAGCAGTCAATCCCCAGCGGGAATGAATGAGCAGTTCTTC
CDR3: CASSQSPAGMNEQFF
J: TRBJ2-1
V: TRBV23-1
D: TRBD2
size: NA

DNA: TGTGCCACCAGTGTTGCCCAGGGGACCCAAGAGACCCAGTACTTC
CDR3: CATSVAQGTQETQYF
J: TRBJ2-5
V: TRBV24-1
D: NA
size: NA

DNA: TGCGCCAGCACCGGGGACAGGGGCAGATGTGGCTACACCTTC
CDR3: CASTGDRGRCGYTF
J: TRBJ1-2
V: TRBV23-1
D: TRBD1
size: NA

DNA: TGTGCCAGCAAGTTTTCTCCAGAAAAATACGAGCAGTACTTC
CDR3: CASKFSPEKYEQYF
J: TRBJ2-7
V: TRBV5-5
D: NA
size: NA

DNA: TGTGCCAGCAGCTTATTACGGTCCAGTGAAGCTTTCTTT
CDR3: CASSLLRSSEAFF
J: TRBJ1-1
V: TRBV11-3
D: NA
size: NA

DNA: TGTGCCACCAGTGAACAGGGACACAATCAGCCCCAGCATTTT
CDR3: CATSEQGHNQPQHF
J: TRBJ1-5
V: TRBV24-1
D: NA
size: NA

DNA: TGTGCAAGACAATACAGGGACACTAGCGGGAGGGTGCAGTTCTTC
CDR3: CARQYRDTSGRVQFF
J: TRBJ2-1
V: TRBV12-2
D: NA
size: NA

DNA: TGTGCCAGCAGCTGGGGAACTACGACTGAAGCTTTCTTT
CDR3: CASSWGTTTEAFF
J: TRBJ1-1
V: TRBV7-9
D: NA
size: NA

DNA: TGTGCCAGCAGCCACCCAGAGGGGGCGCGGACCGGGGAGCTGTTTTTT
CDR3: CASSHPEGARTGELFF
J: TRBJ2-2
V: TRBV7-6
D: TRBD1
size: NA

DNA: TGTGCCTGGAGTGTACAGGGCGGGAGGTTTGATACGCAGTATTTT
CDR3: CAWSVQGGRFDTQYF
J: TRBJ2-3
V: TRBV30
D: TRBD2
size: NA

DNA: TGTGCCAGTACTATTGGGGGGCACGGGAACACTGAAGCTTTCTTT
CDR3: CASTIGGHGNTEAFF
J: TRBJ1-1
V: TRBV19
D: NA
size: NA

DNA: TGCGCCAGCAGCTCCGAATTAGCCTTTGTCCTGACTTTC
CDR3: CASSSELAFVLTF
J: TRBJ2-6
V: TRBV5-1
D: NA
size: NA

DNA: TGCGCCAGCAGTGAGCAAGGGGTGCGCTATGGCTACACCTTC
CDR3: CASSEQGVRYGYTF
J: TRBJ1-2
V: TRBV10-2
D: NA
size: NA

DNA: TGTGCCAGCAGCCAAGAACTAGCGGTACAAGAGACCCAGTACTTC
CDR3: CASSQELAVQETQYF
J: TRBJ2-5
V: TRBV3-1/TRBV3-2
D: TRBD2
size: NA

DNA: TGTGCCAGTACTATGGGGGGAGCGGGCTCCTACAATGAGCAGTTCTTC
CDR3: CASTMGGAGSYNEQFF
J: TRBJ2-1
V: TRBV19
D: NA
size: NA

DNA: TGTGCCAGCAGCTTAAGGTTAGCGGAGGGCTCCTACGAGCAGTACTTC
CDR3: CASSLRLAEGSYEQYF
J: TRBJ2-7
V: TRBV7-2
D: NA
size: NA

DNA: TGTGCCAGCAGCTTAGAAGGGATGGACACTGAAGCTTTCTTT
CDR3: CASSLEGMDTEAFF
J: TRBJ1-1
V: TRBV7-9
D: NA
size: NA

DNA: TGTGCCAGTAGTATTGCTAGAGGAGTATACGAGCAGTACTTC
CDR3: CASSIARGVYEQYF
J: TRBJ2-7
V: TRBV19
D: NA
size: NA

DNA: TGTGCCAGTAGTGGGCCGGGGAACACTGAAGCTTTCTTT
CDR3: CASSGPGNTEAFF
J: TRBJ1-1
V: TRBV19
D: NA
size: NA

DNA: TGTGCCAGCAGCCAGGGGACATGGCCTTACAATGAGCAGTTCTTC
CDR3: CASSQGTWPYNEQFF
J: TRBJ2-1
V: TRBV4-2
D: NA
size: NA

DNA: TGTGCCAGCAGCTTGGAAGGGAGCTGTTGCGGCACTGAAGCTTTCTTT
CDR3: CASSLEGSCCGTEAFF
J: TRBJ1-1
V: TRBV11-1
D: NA
size: NA

DNA: TGTGCCAGCAGCTTGGCGCTAGCAGCTAGCACAGATACGCAGTATTTT
CDR3: CASSLALAASTDTQYF
J: TRBJ2-3
V: TRBV5-5
D: NA
size: NA

DNA: TGTGCCAGCAGTGACCCCGGCAAACTCAACGAGCAGTACTTC
CDR3: CASSDPGKLNEQYF
J: TRBJ2-7
V: TRBV2
D: NA
size: NA

DNA: TGCGCCAGCAGCTTGGCGGGTGATGGGAACACTGAAGCTTTCTTT
CDR3: CASSLAGDGNTEAFF
J: TRBJ1-1
V: TRBV5-1
D: NA
size: NA

DNA: TGCGCCAGCAGCACGGGGACAGGGCAAGCGGGGCGCGGATTGGAGCAGTACTTC
CDR3: CASSTGTGQAGRGLEQYF
J: TRBJ2-7
V: TRBV5-1
D: TRBD1
size: once

DNA: TGTGCCAGCTCATCAACTACAGGGGCCGGTTCCTCTGGGGCCAACGTCCTGACTTTC
CDR3: CASSSTTGAGSSGANVLTF
J: TRBJ2-6
V: TRBV18
D: TRBD1
size: NA

DNA: TGTGCCAGCTCACCAGACAGCTACGAGCAGTACTTC
CDR3: CASSPDSYEQYF
J: TRBJ2-7
V: TRBV18
D: NA
size: NA

DNA: TGTGCCAGCGGAGTAGTGGAGGACAGGGCAGAATCCGACACTGAAGCTTTCTTT
CDR3: CASGVVEDRAESDTEAFF
J: TRBJ1-1
V: TRBV2
D: TRBD1
size: NA

DNA: TGTGCCTGGAGTGTAATGGGGGCGGATCGCCATTACTTC
CDR3: CAWSVMGADRHYF
J: TRBJ2-4
V: TRBV30
D: NA
size: NA

DNA: TGTGCCAGCAGCTTATCGACTGGAGGATATGGCTACACCTTC
CDR3: CASSLSTGGYGYTF
J: TRBJ1-2
V: TRBV7-2
D: NA
size: NA